This T cell receptor (beta chain) was captured by sequencing in a study of T cell responses to AZD1222 COVID-19 vaccine. Trimming removed 4 bases from V and 5 bases from J; junction bases left unmatched: 2. Germline CDR1 and CDR2: ENHRY and SYGVKD. The CDR3 loop spans 14 amino acids. Clones were read by immunoSEQ multiplex PCR, and TCRdb kept only the in-frame ones, dropping some. The sample has some 98,000 clones; about 90% are singletons. This sequence was found in an adult who received the AZD1222 COVID-19 vaccine. Here the sequenced sample was peripheral blood, taken 28 days after the second AZD1222 dose. J is TRBJ1-5 and V is TRBV10-3, with 10 bases lining up with TRBD1. CDR3 coding DNA: TGTGCCATCAGTGCGGACAGGGGGGATCAGCCCCAGCATTTT. Amino acid sequence: CAISADRGDQPQHF.